The next 17 T cell receptor beta chains were all read from a single sample in a study of blood T cell repertoires in COVID-19. Only in-frame clones appear in the TCRdb table, and some are missing; sequencing was by immunoSEQ multiplex PCR. This table has roughly 500,000 clones, 80% to 90% appearing once. Specimen: peripheral blood. The receptors shown here come from a man aged 18 to 30 with COVID-19, enrolled during active disease.

The chain combines TRBV2 with TRBJ2-7, with TRBD1 identical over 8 bases. Germline values: CDR1 SNHLY, CDR2 FYNNEI. The CDR3 covers 17 residues. V was pared by 6 bases and J by 4 bases, with 17 bases of the junction left unmatched. The CDR3 coding sequence is TGTGCCAGCAGCCAAGAGATTACCGGGACAGGTCTTTACGAGCAGTACTTC. Its protein product is CASSQEITGTGLYEQYF.

V is TRBV11-3 and J is TRBJ1-2, with 9 bases lining up with TRBD1. The CDR3 totals 16 residues. Germline V CDR1 and CDR2: SGHNT, YENEEA. The ends lost 1 base at V and 5 bases at J; junction bases unmatched: 8. CDR3: CASSLAPGQGMYGYTF. CDR3 DNA: TGTGCCAGCAGCTTAGCCCCGGGACAGGGAATGTATGGCTACACCTTC.

The rearrangement links TRBV6-5 to TRBJ2-1; D is uncertain. The CDR3 consists of 12 residues. The germline V gene encodes CDR1 MNHEY and CDR2 SVGAGI. Trimming removed 8 bases at V and 6 bases at J, with 11 bases between. This CDR3 is CASSGWFNEQFF. The CDR3 DNA is TGTGCCAGCTCCGGGTGGTTCAATGAGCAGTTCTTC.

The rearrangement links TRBV5-1 to TRBJ2-1; D ambiguous. The V end lost 0 bases, the J end lost 4 bases, and 8 bases lay between the germline ends. Germline V gives CDR1 SGHRS, CDR2 YFSETQ. The CDR3 consists of 14 residues. CDR3 coding DNA: TGCGCCAGCAGCTTGGGGTCCGGGTACAATGAGCAGTTCTTC. This sequence encodes CASSLGSGYNEQFF. The variable domain in full, with the rest retrieved from reference TRBV5-1 and TRBJ2-1, is KAGVTQTPRYLIKTRGQQVTLSCSPISGHRSVSWYQQTPGQGLQFLFEYFSETQRNKGNFPGRFSGRQFSNSRSEMNVSTLELGDSALYLCASSLGSGYNEQFFGPGTRLTVL.

This rearrangement joins TRBV15 to TRBJ2-1; 7 bases agree with TRBD1. The germline V gene encodes CDR1 LNHNV and CDR2 YYDKDF (reference sequence). The J segment lost 0 bases and the V segment lost 2 bases, leaving 7 bases of the junction unmatched. The CDR3 sequence is 17 residues long. The CDR3 bases are TGTGCCACCAGCAGAAGAGGGACAGCTAGCTCCTACAATGAGCAGTTCTTC. Protein: CATSRRGTASSYNEQFF.

The chain combines TRBV27 with TRBJ2-1; 9 nucleotides match TRBD2. After removal of 6 bases from V and 8 bases from J, the junction contained 11 bases not matched to a gene. The CDR3 is 15 residues long. Per the germline V gene, CDR1 is MNHEY and CDR2 is SMNVEV (reference sequence). The CDR3 DNA reads as TGTGCCAGCAGCCTGCGGGGGGGTAAGTTCTATGAGCAGTTCTTC. Amino acids: CASSLRGGKFYEQFF.

V is TRBV18 and J is TRBJ2-3; D is ambiguous. The CDR3 has 16 amino acids. V lost 3 bases to trimming and J lost 0 bases, with 13 bases between them. CDR1 is KGHSH and CDR2 is LQKENI in the germline V gene. CDR3 bases: TGTGCCAGCTCACCCCGCACCGGGTCTAGCACAGATACGCAGTATTTT. Protein: CASSPRTGSSTDTQYF.

The chain links TRBV15 to TRBJ2-1, with 8 bases lining up with TRBD2. This CDR3 is built from 17 residues. Trimming took 3 bases from V and 9 from J; bases not matched to a gene: 16. CDR1 is LNHNV, CDR2 YYDKDF, per germline (reference sequence). The DNA for the CDR3 is TGTGCCACCAGCAGCCCTGGGGACGGGAGGGCCTGGGGTGAGCAGTTCTTC. Protein sequence: CATSSPGDGRAWGEQFF.

This clone came up a few times. This rearrangement joins TRBV30 to TRBJ1-2; weak D call: TRBD1 (5 bases). V was pared by 5 bases and J by 6 bases, with 10 bases between. Germline loops: CDR1 GTSNPN, CDR2 SVGIG (reference sequence). The CDR3 length is 11 residues. CDR3: CAWGRVDGYTF. Written as DNA, the CDR3 is TGTGCCTGGGGCAGGGTTGATGGCTACACCTTC.

As DNA, the CDR3 is TGTGCCAGCAGCTTAGTCTTTGCGGCCGGGACAGGGGACTATCAGCCCCAGCATTTT. Translation: CASSLVFAAGTGDYQPQHF. The gene calls are TRBV7-9 and TRBJ1-5, with 10 bases that match TRBD1. Germline V CDR1 and CDR2: SEHNR, FQNEAQ (reference sequence). The trim removed 1 base at V and 5 bases at J, leaving 14 bases unmatched. The CDR3 length is 19 residues. The whole variable domain, remainder taken from reference TRBV7-9 and TRBJ1-5, is DTGVSQNPRHKITKRGQNVTFRCDPISEHNRLYWYRQTLGQGPEFLTYFQNEAQLEKSRLLSDRFSAERPKGSFSTLEIQRTEQGDSAMYLCASSLVFAAGTGDYQPQHFGDGTRLSIL.

The CDR3 sequence: CASSLRGSSYNSPLHF. Here the CDR3 DNA reads TGTGCCAGCAGCCTTAGGGGGAGCTCCTATAATTCACCCCTCCACTTT. The genes are TRBV3-1 (or the pseudogene TRBV3-2) and TRBJ1-6, with D possibly matching TRBD1 (6 bases). The CDR3 extends over 16 amino acids. Germline CDR1 and CDR2: LGHDT and YNNKEL (reference sequence). Trimming stripped 4 bases from V and 0 bases from J, with 10 bases between.

V usage is TRBV4-1 and J usage is TRBJ2-3, with a weak D call TRBD2 (6 bases). The V end lost 4 bases, the J end lost 1 base, and 18 bases lay between the germline ends. The CDR3 spans 17 residues. Germline values: CDR1 MGHRA, CDR2 YSYEKL. The CDR3 is CASSPKWREVRTDTQYF. The CDR3 nucleotides read TGCGCCAGCAGCCCGAAGTGGAGGGAGGTGCGCACAGATACGCAGTATTTT.

This clone appeared a few times. This chain links TRBV5-5 with TRBJ1-1; D is ambiguous. Germline V gives CDR1 SGHKS, CDR2 YYEKEE (reference sequence). CDR3 length equals 16 residues. Trimming took 1 base from V and 0 from J, leaving 13 bases between them. This chain's CDR3 is CASSLQGVRMNTEAFF. In nucleotides, the CDR3 is TGTGCCAGCAGCTTGCAAGGAGTTCGCATGAACACTGAAGCTTTCTTT. Variable domain in full (rest from reference TRBV5-5 and TRBJ1-1): DAGVTQSPTHLIKTRGQQVTLRCSPISGHKSVSWYQQVLGQGPQFIFQYYEKEERGRGNFPDRFSARQFPNYSSELNVNALLLGDSALYLCASSLQGVRMNTEAFFGQGTRLTVV.

The genes are TRBV7-9 and TRBJ2-3; 12 nucleotides line up with TRBD2. Trimming removed 2 bases from V and 4 bases from J; junction bases left unmatched: 4. The CDR3 sequence is 16 residues long. Germline V lookup: CDR1 SEHNR, CDR2 FQNEAQ (reference sequence). The CDR3 sequence: CASSLQLAGGSDTQYF. CDR3 sequence (DNA): TGTGCCAGCAGCTTACAACTAGCGGGGGGATCAGATACGCAGTATTTT. The whole variable domain, filled in from reference TRBV7-9 and TRBJ2-3, reads DTGVSQNPRHKITKRGQNVTFRCDPISEHNRLYWYRQTLGQGPEFLTYFQNEAQLEKSRLLSDRFSAERPKGSFSTLEIQRTEQGDSAMYLCASSLQLAGGSDTQYFGPGTRLTVL.

The chain couples TRBV4-1 to TRBJ2-7; D is undetermined. The CDR3 is 15 amino acids. Deletions cut 1 base from V and 2 bases from J, with 12 bases between. CDR1 is MGHRA and CDR2 is YSYEKL in the germline V gene. In nucleotides, the CDR3 is TGCGCCAGCAGCCAAGTTCCCGGCGGTACCTACGAGCAGTACTTC. Translation: CASSQVPGGTYEQYF.

This clone was seen just once. J is TRBJ2-7 and V is TRBV2; 7 bases are shared with TRBD1. V lost 3 bases, J lost 4 bases, and 9 bases stayed unmatched. This CDR3 has 15 amino acids. CDR1 SNHLY and CDR2 FYNNEI come from the germline V gene. The CDR3 is CASSDPGRQGYEQYF. The DNA for the CDR3 is TGTGCCAGCAGTGATCCAGGGAGACAGGGATACGAGCAGTACTTC.

V usage is TRBV6-1 and J usage is TRBJ2-7, with D hard to call. In germline, CDR1 is MNHNS, CDR2 SASEGT. Trimming took 2 bases from V and 1 from J, leaving 9 bases between them. The CDR3 extends over 14 amino acids. In DNA form, the CDR3 reads TGTGCCAGCAGTGAAATGGGCAGTTCCTACGAGCAGTACTTC. This codes for CASSEMGSSYEQYF.